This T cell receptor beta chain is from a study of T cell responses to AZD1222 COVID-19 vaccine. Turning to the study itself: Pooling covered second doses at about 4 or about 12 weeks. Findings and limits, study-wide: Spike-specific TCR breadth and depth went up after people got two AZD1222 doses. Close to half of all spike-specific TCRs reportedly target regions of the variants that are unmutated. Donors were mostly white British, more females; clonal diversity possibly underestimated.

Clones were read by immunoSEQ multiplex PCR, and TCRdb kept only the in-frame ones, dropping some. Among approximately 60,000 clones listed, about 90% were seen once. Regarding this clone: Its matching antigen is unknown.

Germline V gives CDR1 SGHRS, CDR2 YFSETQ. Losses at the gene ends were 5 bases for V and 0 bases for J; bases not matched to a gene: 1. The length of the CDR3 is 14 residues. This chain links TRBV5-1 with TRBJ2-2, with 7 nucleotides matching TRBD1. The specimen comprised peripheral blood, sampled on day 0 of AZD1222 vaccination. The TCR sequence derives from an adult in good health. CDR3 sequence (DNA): TGCGCCAGCAGGGGACAGACGAACACCGGGGAGCTGTTTTTT. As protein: CASRGQTNTGELFF.